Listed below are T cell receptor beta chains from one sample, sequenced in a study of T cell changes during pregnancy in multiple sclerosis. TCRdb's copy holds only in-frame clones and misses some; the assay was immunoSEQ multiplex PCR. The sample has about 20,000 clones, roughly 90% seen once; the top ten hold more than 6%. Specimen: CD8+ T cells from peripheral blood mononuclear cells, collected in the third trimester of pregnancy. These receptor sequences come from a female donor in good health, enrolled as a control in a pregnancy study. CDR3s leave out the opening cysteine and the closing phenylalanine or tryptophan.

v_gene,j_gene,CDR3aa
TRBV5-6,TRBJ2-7,ASSPGGYEQY
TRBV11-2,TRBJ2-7,ASSLGTGGLSSYEQY
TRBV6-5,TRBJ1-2,ASSSKYGYT
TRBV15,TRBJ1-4,ATSHRVANEKLF
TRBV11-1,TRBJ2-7,ASSSAGTAPDEQY
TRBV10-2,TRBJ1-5,ASSGAYRTYYQPQH
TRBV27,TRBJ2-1,ASSHYRGGPSYNEQF
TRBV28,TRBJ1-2,ASSKTGVDGYT
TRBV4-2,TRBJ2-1,ASSQSRDWNEQF
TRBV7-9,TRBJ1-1,ASSLVSPNRGEAF
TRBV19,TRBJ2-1,ASISLAGGLNNEQF
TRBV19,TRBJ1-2,ASTQGRNYGYT
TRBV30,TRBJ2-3,AWRFRSAEYTDTQY
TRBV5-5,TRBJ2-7,ASSLEVKPYEQY
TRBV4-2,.,ASSHLTGVVEQY